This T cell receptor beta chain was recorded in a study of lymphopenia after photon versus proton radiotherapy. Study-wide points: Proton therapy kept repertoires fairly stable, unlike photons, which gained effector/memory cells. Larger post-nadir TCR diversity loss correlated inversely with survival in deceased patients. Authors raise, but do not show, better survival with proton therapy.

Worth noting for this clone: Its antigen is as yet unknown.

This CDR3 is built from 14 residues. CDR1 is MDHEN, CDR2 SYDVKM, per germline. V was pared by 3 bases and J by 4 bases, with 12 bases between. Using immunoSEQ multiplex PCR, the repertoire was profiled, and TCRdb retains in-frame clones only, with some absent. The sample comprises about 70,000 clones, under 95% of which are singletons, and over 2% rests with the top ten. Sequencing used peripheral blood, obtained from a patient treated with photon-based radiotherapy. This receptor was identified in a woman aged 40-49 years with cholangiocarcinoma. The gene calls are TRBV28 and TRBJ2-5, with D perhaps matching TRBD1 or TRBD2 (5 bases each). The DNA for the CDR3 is TGTGCCAGCAGTTTCAACCCGGGGCGAGAGACCCAGTACTTC. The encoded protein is CASSFNPGRETQYF.